The clone carrying this T cell receptor (beta chain) was seen only a few times. Only in-frame clones appear in the TCRdb table, and some are missing; sequencing was by immunoSEQ multiplex PCR. The data contain around 94,000 clones, 80% to 90% of them singletons. The CDR3 has 15 residues. V gave up 0 bases and J gave up 8 bases, with 15 bases separating them. Germline loops: CDR1 SGHRS, CDR2 YFSETQ. The data originate from a study of radiation and T cells in renal cell carcinoma. The time point here: baseline pretreatment blood. Treatment in this sample: 15 Gy SBRT to primary tumor, nephrectomy 4 weeks later.

This rearrangement joins TRBV5-1 to TRBJ2-1; D may correspond to TRBD1 or TRBD2 (5 bases each). Here the sequenced sample was blood, taken from a patient whose treatment included radiotherapy and nephrectomy. The TCR was taken from a man in his fifties or sixties with renal cell carcinoma. The CDR3 spells CASSLADGRGDEQFF. The CDR3 coding sequence is TGCGCCAGCAGCTTGGCCGACGGACGAGGGGATGAGCAGTTCTTC.